The rows below give T cell receptor beta chains drawn from one sample of a study of a mutant IDH1 vaccine in newly diagnosed glioma. The antigens these receptors bind are not known. Clones were read by immunoSEQ multiplex PCR, and TCRdb kept only the in-frame ones, dropping some. The repertoire consists of some 51,000 clones, with more than 70% occurring once and the leading ten covering around 5.3%. Source: PBMCs, taken from a glioma patient whose treatment included an IDH1 peptide vaccine. The receptors stem from a man aged 50 or older with glioma. Each CDR3 is given with its conserved first and last residue. D genes are given only for firm matches. Not every row has a clone size; where given, it reads once, few, many or a size class.

length,J,D,size,V,CDR3,DNA
12,TRBJ2-1,TRBD1,medium-sized,TRBV5-4,CASSWTGSEQFF,TGTGCCAGCAGCTGGACAGGGAGCGAGCAGTTCTTC
12,TRBJ2-1,TRBD1,NA,TRBV5-4,CASSSQGNEQFF,TGTGCCAGCAGCTCACAGGGGAATGAGCAGTTCTTC
14,TRBJ1-2,NA,NA,TRBV15,CATSRFEANYGYTF,TGTGCCACCAGCAGATTCGAAGCTAACTATGGCTACACCTTC
15,TRBJ2-7,NA,NA,TRBV30,CAWAHGGAVSYEQYF,TGTGCCTGGGCCCATGGAGGGGCCGTCTCCTACGAGCAGTACTTC
11,TRBJ2-5,NA,NA,TRBV23-1,CASSPEETQYF,TGCGCCAGCAGTCCCGAAGAGACCCAGTACTTC
13,TRBJ2-7,NA,NA,TRBV7-2,CASSSAPFYEQYF,TGTGCCAGCAGCTCGGCCCCTTTCTACGAGCAGTACTTC
13,TRBJ1-6,TRBD1,medium-sized,TRBV5-4,CASSPDRASPLHF,TGTGCCAGCAGCCCGGACAGGGCTTCACCCCTCCACTTT
16,TRBJ1-6,NA,NA,TRBV14,CASSQDYSSYNSPLHF,TGTGCCAGCAGCCAAGATTACAGCTCCTATAATTCACCCCTCCACTTT
14,TRBJ1-2,NA,NA,TRBV5-5,CASSPQGGNYGYTF,TGTGCCAGCAGCCCCCAGGGAGGGAACTATGGCTACACCTTC
14,TRBJ2-2,NA,once,TRBV27,CASRREYGTGELFF,TGTGCCAGCAGACGGGAGTACGGCACCGGGGAGCTGTTTTTT
14,TRBJ2-7,NA,once,TRBV5-5,CASSLALGSYEQYF,TGTGCCAGCAGTTTGGCGTTAGGGTCCTACGAGCAGTACTTC
14,TRBJ1-5,NA,NA,TRBV6-5,CASSYRGSNQPQHF,TGTGCCAGCAGTTACAGGGGGAGCAATCAGCCCCAGCATTTT
16,TRBJ1-2,TRBD1,NA,TRBV7-2,CASSPRTGQGRYGYTF,TGTGCCAGCAGCCCTAGAACGGGACAGGGCCGCTATGGCTACACCTTC
12,TRBJ2-1,TRBD2,NA,TRBV30,CAWFRGDNEQFF,TGTGCCTGGTTCCGGGGGGACAATGAGCAGTTCTTC